Below, one T cell receptor beta chain is given with its context. The data derive from a study of CD4+ T cells in melanoma. V trimming: 5 bases; J trimming: 7 bases; junction bases outside the gene matches: 13. Germline CDR1 and CDR2: SGHNT and YENEEA. The CDR3 covers 15 residues. Profiled with immunoSEQ multiplex PCR; TCRdb holds only in-frame clones, not every one. This sample carries a few thousand clones, about 61% of them seen once, and the ten largest clones take 26%. The chain has TRBV11-3 and TRBJ2-7, with 8 positions matching TRBD1. The receptor's source is a human donor with melanoma. Sequences were obtained from cells from a culture (not recorded whether cultured in vitro). The DNA of the CDR3 is TGTGCCAGCAGCCCCGGTGGGTCAGGGGGCCGGGAGCAGTACTTC. Translating it yields CASSPGGSGGREQYF.